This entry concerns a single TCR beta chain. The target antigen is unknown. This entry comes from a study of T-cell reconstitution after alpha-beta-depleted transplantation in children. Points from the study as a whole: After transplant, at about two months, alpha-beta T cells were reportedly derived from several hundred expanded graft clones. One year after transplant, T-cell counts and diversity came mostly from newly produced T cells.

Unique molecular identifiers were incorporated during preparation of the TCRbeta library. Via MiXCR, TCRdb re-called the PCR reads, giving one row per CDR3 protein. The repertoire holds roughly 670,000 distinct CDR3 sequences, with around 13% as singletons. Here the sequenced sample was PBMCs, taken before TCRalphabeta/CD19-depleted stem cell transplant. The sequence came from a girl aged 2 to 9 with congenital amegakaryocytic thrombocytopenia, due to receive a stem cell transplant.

The DNA of the CDR3 is TGTGCCAGCAGCTTGACAGGGACTAGGAAATCCTACGAGCAGTACTTC. Its translation is CASSLTGTRKSYEQYF. The chain carries TRBV5-6 and TRBJ2-7, with TRBD2 matching over 8 bases. The CDR3 contains 16 residues. V lost 1 base and J lost 1; bases outside the gene matches: 7. Germline V gene sequence: CDR1 SGHDT, CDR2 YYEEEE.